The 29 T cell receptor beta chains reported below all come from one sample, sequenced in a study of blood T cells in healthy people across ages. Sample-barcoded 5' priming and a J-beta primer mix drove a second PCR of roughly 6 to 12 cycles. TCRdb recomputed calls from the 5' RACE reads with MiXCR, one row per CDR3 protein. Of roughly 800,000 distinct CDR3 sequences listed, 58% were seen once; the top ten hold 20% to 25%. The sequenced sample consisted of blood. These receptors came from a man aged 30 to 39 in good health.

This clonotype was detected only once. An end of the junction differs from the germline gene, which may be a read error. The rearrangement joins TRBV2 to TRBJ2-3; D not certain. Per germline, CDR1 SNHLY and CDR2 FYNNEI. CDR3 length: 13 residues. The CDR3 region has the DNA TGTGCCAGCATTGAACCTTACACAGAGACGCAGTATTTT. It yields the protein CASIEPYTETQYF.

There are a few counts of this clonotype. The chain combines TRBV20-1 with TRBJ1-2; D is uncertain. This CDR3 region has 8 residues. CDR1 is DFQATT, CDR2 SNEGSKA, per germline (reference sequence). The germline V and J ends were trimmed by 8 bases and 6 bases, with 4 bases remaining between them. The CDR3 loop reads CSPDGYTF. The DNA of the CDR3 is TGCAGTCCCGATGGCTACACCTTC.

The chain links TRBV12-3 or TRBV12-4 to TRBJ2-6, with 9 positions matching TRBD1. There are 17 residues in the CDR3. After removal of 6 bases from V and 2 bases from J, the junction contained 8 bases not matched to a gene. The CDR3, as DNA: TGTGCCAGCAGCCGTGGACAGGGGAGCGCTGGGGCCAACGTCCTGACTTTC. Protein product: CASSRGQGSAGANVLTF.

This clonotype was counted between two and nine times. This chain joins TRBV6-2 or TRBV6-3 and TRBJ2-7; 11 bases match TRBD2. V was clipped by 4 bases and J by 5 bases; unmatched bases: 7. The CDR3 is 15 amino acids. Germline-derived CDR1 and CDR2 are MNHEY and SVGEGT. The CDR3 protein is CASSSLAGGTHEQYF. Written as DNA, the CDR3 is TGTGCCAGCAGTTCGCTAGCGGGAGGTACCCACGAGCAGTACTTC.

The DNA for the CDR3 is TGTGCCAGCAGCGAAGTTACAGGGGCCGAGCAGTACTTC. Translating it yields CASSEVTGAEQYF. The chain recombines TRBV28 with TRBJ2-7, with TRBD1 identical over 7 bases. CDR1 and CDR2 (germline): MDHEN, SYDVKM. This CDR3 has 13 residues. V trimming: 6 bases; J trimming: 6 bases; junction bases outside the gene matches: 8.

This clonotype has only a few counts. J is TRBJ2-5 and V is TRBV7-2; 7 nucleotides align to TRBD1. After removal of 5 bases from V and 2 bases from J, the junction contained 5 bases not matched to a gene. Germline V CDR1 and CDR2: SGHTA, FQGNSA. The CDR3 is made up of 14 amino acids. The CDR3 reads CASSQGTEQETQYF. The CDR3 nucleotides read TGTGCCAGCAGCCAGGGGACAGAACAAGAGACCCAGTACTTC.

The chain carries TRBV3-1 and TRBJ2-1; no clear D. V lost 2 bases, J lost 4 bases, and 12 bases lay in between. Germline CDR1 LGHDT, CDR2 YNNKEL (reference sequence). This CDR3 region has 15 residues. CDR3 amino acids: CASSQTTFLYNEQFF. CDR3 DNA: TGTGCCAGCAGCCAAACTACCTTTCTGTACAATGAGCAGTTCTTC.

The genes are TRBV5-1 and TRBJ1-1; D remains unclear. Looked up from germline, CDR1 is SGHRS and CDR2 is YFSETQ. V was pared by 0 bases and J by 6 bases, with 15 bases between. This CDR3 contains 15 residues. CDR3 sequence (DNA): TGCGCCAGCAGCTTGGTGGGCAGCCCTGGTTCTGAAGCTTTCTTT. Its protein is CASSLVGSPGSEAFF.

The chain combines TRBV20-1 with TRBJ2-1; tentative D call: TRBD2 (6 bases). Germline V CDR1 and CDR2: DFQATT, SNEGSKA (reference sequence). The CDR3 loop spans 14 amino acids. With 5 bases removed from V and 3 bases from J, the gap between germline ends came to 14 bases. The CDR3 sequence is CSARLGNNYNEQFF. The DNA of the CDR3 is TGCAGTGCTCGACTAGGGAATAACTACAATGAGCAGTTCTTC.

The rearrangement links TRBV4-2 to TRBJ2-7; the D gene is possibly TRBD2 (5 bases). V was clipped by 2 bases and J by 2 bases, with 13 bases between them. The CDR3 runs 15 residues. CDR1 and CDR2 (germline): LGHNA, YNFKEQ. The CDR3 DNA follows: TGTGCCAGCAGCCAACAAGGTTTGGGAGCCTACGAGCAGTACTTC. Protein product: CASSQQGLGAYEQYF.

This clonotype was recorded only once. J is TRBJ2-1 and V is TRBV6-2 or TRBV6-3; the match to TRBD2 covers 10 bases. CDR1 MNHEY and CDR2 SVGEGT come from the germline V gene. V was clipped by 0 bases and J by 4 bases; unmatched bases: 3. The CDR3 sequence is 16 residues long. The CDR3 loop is CASSYSRTSGYNEQFF. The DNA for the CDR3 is TGTGCCAGCAGTTACTCTCGGACTAGCGGATACAATGAGCAGTTCTTC.

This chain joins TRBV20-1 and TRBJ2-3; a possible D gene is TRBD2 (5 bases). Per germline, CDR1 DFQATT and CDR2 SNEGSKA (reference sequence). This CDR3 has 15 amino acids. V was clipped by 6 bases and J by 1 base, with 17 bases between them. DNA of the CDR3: TGCAGTGCCAACCCGATTAATAGCGGCACAGATACGCAGTATTTT. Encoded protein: CSANPINSGTDTQYF.

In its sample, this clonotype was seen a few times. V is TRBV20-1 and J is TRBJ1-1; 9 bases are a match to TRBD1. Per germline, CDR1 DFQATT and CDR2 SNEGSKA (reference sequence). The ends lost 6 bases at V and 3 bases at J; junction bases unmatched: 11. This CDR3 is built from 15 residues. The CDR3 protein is CSARTLQGADTEAFF. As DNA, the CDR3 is TGCAGTGCGAGAACCCTACAGGGGGCGGACACTGAAGCTTTCTTT.

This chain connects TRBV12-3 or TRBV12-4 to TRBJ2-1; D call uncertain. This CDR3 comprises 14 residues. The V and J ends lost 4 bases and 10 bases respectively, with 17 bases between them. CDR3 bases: TGTGCCAGCAGTTCCCGCTTTGGCTTGGGGGAGCAGTTCTTC. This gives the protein CASSSRFGLGEQFF.

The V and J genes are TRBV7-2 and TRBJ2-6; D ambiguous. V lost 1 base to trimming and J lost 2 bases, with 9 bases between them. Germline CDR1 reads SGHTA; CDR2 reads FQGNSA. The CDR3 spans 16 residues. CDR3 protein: CASSLEGFPGANVLTF. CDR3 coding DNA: TGTGCCAGCAGCTTAGAGGGTTTCCCTGGGGCCAACGTCCTGACTTTC.

Here the CDR3 reads CASSEQGDEKLFF. The CDR3 nucleotides are TGTGCCAGCAGCGAACAGGGGGACGAAAAACTGTTTTTT. This sequence joins TRBV7-9 and TRBJ1-4, with TRBD1 matching over 8 bases. CDR1 is SEHNR and CDR2 is FQNEAQ in the germline V gene (reference sequence). With V trimmed by 5 bases and J by 8 bases, 4 bases remained unmatched. The CDR3 contains 13 residues.

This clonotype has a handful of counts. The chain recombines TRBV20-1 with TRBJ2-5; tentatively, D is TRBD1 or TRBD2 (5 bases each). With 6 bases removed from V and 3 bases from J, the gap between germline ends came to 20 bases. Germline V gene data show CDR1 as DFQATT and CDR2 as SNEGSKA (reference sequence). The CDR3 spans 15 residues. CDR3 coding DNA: TGCAGTGCGCAAGCTTTCCGGGACGGGGAAGAGACCCAGTACTTC. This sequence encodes CSAQAFRDGEETQYF.

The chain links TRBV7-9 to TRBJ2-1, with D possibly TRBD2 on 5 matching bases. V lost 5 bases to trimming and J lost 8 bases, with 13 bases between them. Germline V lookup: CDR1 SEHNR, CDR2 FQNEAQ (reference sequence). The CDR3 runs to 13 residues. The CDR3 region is CASSLNRDHEQFF. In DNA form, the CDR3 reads TGTGCCAGCAGCCTAAACCGGGATCATGAGCAGTTCTTC.

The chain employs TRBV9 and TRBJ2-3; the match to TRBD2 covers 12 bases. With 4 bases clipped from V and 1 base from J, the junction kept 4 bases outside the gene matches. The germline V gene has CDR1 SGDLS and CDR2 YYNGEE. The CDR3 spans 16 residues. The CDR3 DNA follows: TGTGCCAGCAGCCTTTGGACTAGCGGGGGCACAGATACGCAGTATTTT. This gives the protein CASSLWTSGGTDTQYF.

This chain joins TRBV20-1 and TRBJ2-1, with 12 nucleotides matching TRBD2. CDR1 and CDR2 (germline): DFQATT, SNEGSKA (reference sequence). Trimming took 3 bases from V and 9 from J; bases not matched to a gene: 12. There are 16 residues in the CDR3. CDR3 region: CSASVARLAGVSEQFF. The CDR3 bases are TGCAGTGCTAGTGTGGCTCGACTAGCGGGAGTAAGTGAGCAGTTCTTC.

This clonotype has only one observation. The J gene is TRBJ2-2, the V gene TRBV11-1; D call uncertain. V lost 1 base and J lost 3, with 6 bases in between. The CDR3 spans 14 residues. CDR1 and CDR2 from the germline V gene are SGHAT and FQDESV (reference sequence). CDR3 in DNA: TGTGCCAGCAGCTTAGGCGAGCACACCGGGGAGCTGTTTTTT. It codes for CASSLGEHTGELFF.

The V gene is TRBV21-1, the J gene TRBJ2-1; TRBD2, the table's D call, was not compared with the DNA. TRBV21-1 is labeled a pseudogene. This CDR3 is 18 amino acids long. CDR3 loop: CANSKAPLAGGLYNEQFF. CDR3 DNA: TGTGCCAACAGCAAAGCCCCTCTAGCGGGAGGGTTATACAATGAGCAGTTCTTC.

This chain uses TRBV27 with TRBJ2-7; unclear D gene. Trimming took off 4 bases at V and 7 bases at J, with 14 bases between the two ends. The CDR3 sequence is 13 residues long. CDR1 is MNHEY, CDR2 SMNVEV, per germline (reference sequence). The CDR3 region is CASSYSPGREQYF. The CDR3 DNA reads TGTGCCAGCAGTTATTCCCCCGGGCGGGAGCAGTACTTC.

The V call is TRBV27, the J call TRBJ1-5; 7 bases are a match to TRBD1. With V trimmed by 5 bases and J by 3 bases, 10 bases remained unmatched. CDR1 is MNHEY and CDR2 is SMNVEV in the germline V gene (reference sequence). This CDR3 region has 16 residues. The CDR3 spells CASSPITGVFNQPQHF. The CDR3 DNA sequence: TGTGCCAGCAGTCCAATCACAGGGGTATTCAATCAGCCCCAGCATTTT.

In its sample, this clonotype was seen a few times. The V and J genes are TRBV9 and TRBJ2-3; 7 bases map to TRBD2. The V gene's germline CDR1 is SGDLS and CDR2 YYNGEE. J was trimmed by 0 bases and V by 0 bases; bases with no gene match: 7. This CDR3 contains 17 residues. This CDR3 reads CASSVAGAGGSTDTQYF. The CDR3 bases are TGTGCCAGCAGCGTAGCTGGCGCCGGGGGGAGCACAGATACGCAGTATTTT. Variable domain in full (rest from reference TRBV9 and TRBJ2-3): DSGVTQTPKHLITATGQRVTLRCSPRSGDLSVYWYQQSLDQGLQFLIQYYNGEERAKGNILERFSAQQFPDLHSELNLSSLELGDSALYFCASSVAGAGGSTDTQYFGPGTRLTVL.

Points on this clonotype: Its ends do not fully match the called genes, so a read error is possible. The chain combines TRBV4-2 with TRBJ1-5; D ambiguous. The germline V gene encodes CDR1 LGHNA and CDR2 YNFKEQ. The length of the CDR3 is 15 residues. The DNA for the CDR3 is TGTGCCAGCAGCCAAGATTTAAGTAGCAATCAACCCCAGCATTTT. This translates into CASSQDLSSNQPQHF.

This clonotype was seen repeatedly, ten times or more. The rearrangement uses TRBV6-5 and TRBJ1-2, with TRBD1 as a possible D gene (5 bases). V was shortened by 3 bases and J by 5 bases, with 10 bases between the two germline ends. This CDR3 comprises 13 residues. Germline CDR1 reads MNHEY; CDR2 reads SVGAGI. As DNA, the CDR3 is TGTGCCAGCAGTTATGACAGTGTGTATGGCTACACCTTC. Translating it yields CASSYDSVYGYTF.

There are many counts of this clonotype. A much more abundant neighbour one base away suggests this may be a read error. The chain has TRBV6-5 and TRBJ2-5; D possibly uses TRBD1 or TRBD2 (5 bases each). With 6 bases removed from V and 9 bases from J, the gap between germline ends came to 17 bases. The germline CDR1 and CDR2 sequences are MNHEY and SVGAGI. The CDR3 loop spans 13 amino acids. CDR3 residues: CASRRGELGAQYF. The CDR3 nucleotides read TGTGCCAGCAGGCGAGGCGAGTTGGGGGCCCAGTACTTC.

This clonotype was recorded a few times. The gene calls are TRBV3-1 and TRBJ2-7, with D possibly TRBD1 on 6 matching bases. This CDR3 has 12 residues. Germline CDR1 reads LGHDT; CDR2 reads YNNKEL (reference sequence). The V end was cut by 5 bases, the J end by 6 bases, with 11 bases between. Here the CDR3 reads CASSFSRGEQYF. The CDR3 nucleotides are TGTGCCAGCAGCTTTTCCAGGGGCGAGCAGTACTTC.